The 30 T cell receptor beta chains listed next were all sequenced from one sample in a study of blood T cell repertoires in COVID-19 (TCRdb year 2020). Library generation was performed with the immunoSEQ multiplex PCR assay. Drawn from immuneACCESS, this table holds only the in-frame rearrangements with V and J called that TCRdb kept. Clones are partly lost; checked studies trace under half to an unresolved V gene and leave the rest unexplained. A total of about 140,000 clones appear in this sample, 85% to 90% of them only once. In total, the top ten clones hold more than 9.5% of the sample. What was sequenced was peripheral blood. These receptors came from a woman older than 75 with acute or convalescent COVID-19.

The V gene is TRBV12-5, the J gene TRBJ1-1; 8 nucleotides agree with TRBD1. The trim removed 6 bases at V and 6 bases at J, leaving 6 bases unmatched. The V gene's germline CDR1 is LGHNT and CDR2 FRNRAP. There are 13 residues in the CDR3. CDR3 sequence (DNA): TGTGCTAGTGGCCCAGGGGGCAGGGCTGAAGCTTTCTTT. This translates into CASGPGGRAEAFF.

This chain uses TRBV29-1 with TRBJ1-1, with a weak D call TRBD1 (6 bases). This CDR3 contains 13 residues. The germline V gene has CDR1 SQVTM and CDR2 ANQGSEA. V lost 6 bases and J 5 bases, leaving 16 bases between the germline ends. The CDR3 sequence is CSVHIDRTTEAFF. The CDR3 nucleotides read TGCAGCGTACACATTGACAGGACGACTGAAGCTTTCTTT. Full variable domain (remainder filled in from reference TRBV29-1 and TRBJ1-1): SAVISQKPSRDICQRGTSLTIQCQVDSQVTMMFWYRQQPGQSLTLIATANQGSEATYESGFVIDKFPISRPNLTFSTLTVSNMSPEDSSIYLCSVHIDRTTEAFFGQGTRLTVV.

The rearrangement links TRBV15 to TRBJ1-5; D unresolved. The V end lost 1 base, the J end lost 4 bases, and 11 bases lay between the germline ends. The CDR3 runs 15 residues. Germline CDR1 LNHNV, CDR2 YYDKDF (reference sequence). CDR3 amino acids: CATSRVGSHNQPQHF. The DNA for the CDR3 is TGTGCCACCAGCAGAGTGGGCTCGCATAATCAGCCCCAGCATTTT.

The chain uses TRBV10-3 and TRBJ1-1; weak D call: TRBD1 (5 bases). V shed 10 bases and J shed 4 bases, with 16 bases lying between them. The germline V gene has CDR1 ENHRY and CDR2 SYGVKD. The CDR3 is 13 residues long. The CDR3 here is CATIQAPRTEAFF. The CDR3 DNA reads as TGTGCCACGATACAGGCCCCGCGCACTGAAGCTTTCTTT.

The chain joins TRBV3-1 (or the pseudogene TRBV3-2) to TRBJ1-3; no definite D call. Germline V lookup: CDR1 LGHDT, CDR2 YNNKEL (reference sequence). The CDR3 is 15 amino acids. V was trimmed by 3 bases and J by 0 bases, leaving 9 bases between them. Here the CDR3 reads CASSQDWISGNTIYF. CDR3 nucleotides: TGTGCCAGCAGCCAGGACTGGATCTCTGGAAACACCATATATTTT.

The chain is built from TRBV7-9 and TRBJ1-1, with D hard to call. V was trimmed by 0 bases and J by 8 bases, leaving 7 bases between them. Germline V CDR1 and CDR2: SEHNR, FQNEAQ (reference sequence). The CDR3 has 12 residues. CDR3 amino acids: CASSLAGTEAFF. The CDR3 nucleotides read TGTGCCAGCAGCTTAGCGGGCACGGAAGCTTTCTTT.

This clone was counted only a few times. This chain links TRBV7-6 with TRBJ1-1, with TRBD1 identical over 10 bases. The V and J ends lost 1 base and 4 bases, in that order; junction bases with no gene match: 6. The CDR3 totals 16 residues. Germline CDR1 and CDR2: SGHVS and FNYEAQ. The CDR3 DNA follows: TGTGCCAGCAGCTTAGAGGGACAGGGGATATTCACTGAAGCTTTCTTT. Its translation: CASSLEGQGIFTEAFF. Variable domain in full (rest from reference TRBV7-6 and TRBJ1-1): GAGVSQSPRYKVTKRGQDVALRCDPISGHVSLYWYRQALGQGPEFLTYFNYEAQQDKSGLPNDRFSAERPEGSISTLTIQRTEQRDSAMYRCASSLEGQGIFTEAFFGQGTRLTVV.

This chain connects TRBV12-3 or TRBV12-4 to TRBJ1-1; D uncertain. The V and J ends lost 6 bases and 4 bases respectively, with 12 bases between them. The CDR3 has 13 amino acids. Written as DNA, the CDR3 is TGTGCCAGCAGGCCTCATCGGGTCACTGAAGCTTTCTTT. Translating it yields CASRPHRVTEAFF.

This chain connects TRBV18 to TRBJ1-1; D call uncertain. V was pared by 2 bases and J by 5 bases, with 18 bases between. This CDR3 has 16 amino acids. Germline values: CDR1 KGHSH, CDR2 LQKENI. In nucleotides, the CDR3 is TGTGCCAGCTCACCAAGAGTGTACAGCGGAGGAACTGAAGCTTTCTTT. Its translation: CASSPRVYSGGTEAFF.

The chain carries TRBV6-5 and TRBJ1-2; TRBD1 agrees at 7 bases. V trimming: 6 bases; J trimming: 2 bases; junction bases outside the gene matches: 6. In germline, CDR1 is MNHEY, CDR2 SVGAGI. This CDR3 comprises 14 residues. Here the CDR3 reads CASRPGQSNYGYTF. As DNA, the CDR3 is TGTGCCAGCAGACCGGGACAGTCAAACTATGGCTACACCTTC.

The V and J genes are TRBV15 and TRBJ2-7, with a tentative D call TRBD1 (6 bases). The ends were cut back, 0 bases at V and 0 bases at J, with 6 bases in the middle. The CDR3 consists of 14 residues. Germline loops: CDR1 LNHNV, CDR2 YYDKDF (reference sequence). CDR3 loop: CATSRDRGSYEQYF. Here the CDR3 DNA reads TGTGCCACCAGCAGAGACAGGGGCTCCTACGAGCAGTACTTC.

V and J are TRBV5-4 and TRBJ2-7; D is perhaps TRBD2 (5 bases). In germline, CDR1 is SGHNT, CDR2 YYREEE (reference sequence). V dropped 4 bases and J dropped 3 bases, with 14 bases sitting between them. There are 14 residues in the CDR3. CDR3 sequence reads: CASSGPGENYEQYF. CDR3 in DNA: TGTGCCAGCAGCGGGCCCGGGGAAAACTACGAGCAGTACTTC.

This chain joins TRBV19 and TRBJ1-4; 7 nucleotides match TRBD1. Trimming took 11 bases from V and 0 from J; bases not matched to a gene: 6. This CDR3 has 14 residues. Germline lookup yields CDR1 LNHDA and CDR2 SQIVND (reference sequence). The CDR3 here is CASGTATTNEKLFF. The CDR3 DNA follows: TGTGCCTCCGGGACAGCCACAACTAATGAAAAACTGTTTTTT.

This chain joins TRBV14 and TRBJ2-3; 13 nucleotides match TRBD2. The CDR3 runs to 17 residues. Unmatched junction bases numbered 9, after V lost 4 bases and J lost 5 bases. Germline assignment: CDR1 SGHDN and CDR2 FVKESK. The CDR3 sequence: CASSPLRTSGGGDTQYF. The CDR3, as DNA: TGTGCCAGCAGCCCTCTCCGGACTAGCGGGGGCGGAGATACGCAGTATTTT.

This clone was detected only once. V and J are TRBV6-1 and TRBJ1-1, with D unresolved. The germline V and J ends were trimmed by 2 bases and 1 base, with 11 bases remaining between them. Germline CDR1 MNHNS, CDR2 SASEGT. The CDR3 loop spans 15 amino acids. In nucleotides, the CDR3 is TGTGCCAGCAGTGAAAAGAAAACACGGAACACTGAAGCTTTCTTT. Translation: CASSEKKTRNTEAFF.

The CDR3 loop is CAVRQGTGTEAFF. The DNA for the CDR3 is TGTGCCGTACGACAGGGGACCGGCACTGAAGCTTTCTTT. The genes are TRBV21-1 and TRBJ1-1; the table names TRBD1, a call not compared with the DNA. TRBV21-1 is annotated as a pseudogene. This CDR3 contains 13 residues.

J is TRBJ1-1 and V is TRBV20-1; TRBD1 is a possible D gene (5 bases). Germline V gene sequence: CDR1 DFQATT, CDR2 SNEGSKA (reference sequence). V lost 3 bases and J lost 0, with 8 bases in between. CDR3 length: 13 amino acids. In DNA form, the CDR3 reads TGCAGTGCTAGTCTGACAGTGAACACTGAAGCTTTCTTT. This codes for CSASLTVNTEAFF.

The rearrangement joins TRBV18 to TRBJ1-5; the match to TRBD1 covers 9 bases. CDR1 and CDR2 from the germline V gene are KGHSH and LQKENI. The CDR3 runs to 14 residues. V was clipped by 2 bases and J by 6 bases; unmatched bases: 2. Here the CDR3 DNA reads TGTGCCAGCTCACCAGGGACAGGGCCTCAGCCCCAGCATTTT. It yields the protein CASSPGTGPQPQHF.

The rearrangement joins TRBV5-1 to TRBJ1-4; unclear D gene. Germline V gene data show CDR1 as SGHRS and CDR2 as YFSETQ. The V end was cut by 3 bases, the J end by 0 bases, with 9 bases between. This CDR3 has 15 residues. The CDR3 loop is CASSYIGATNEKLFF. The CDR3 coding sequence is TGCGCCAGCAGCTACATAGGAGCAACTAATGAAAAACTGTTTTTT.

The chain links TRBV5-6 to TRBJ1-4, with 7 bases identical to TRBD1. The ends lost 4 bases at V and 11 bases at J; junction bases unmatched: 14. The CDR3 totals 15 residues. CDR1 SGHDT and CDR2 YYEEEE come from the germline V gene. The CDR3 loop is CASSGAGTATGKLFF. As DNA, the CDR3 is TGTGCCAGCAGCGGCGCCGGGACAGCAACGGGGAAACTGTTTTTT.

The chain employs TRBV10-3 and TRBJ1-1; 9 positions match TRBD1. The germline V gene encodes CDR1 ENHRY and CDR2 SYGVKD. The CDR3 has 13 residues. After removal of 8 bases from V and 4 bases from J, the junction contained 5 bases not matched to a gene. CDR3 nucleotides: TGTGCCATCTTGGACAGGGGTGGCACTGAAGCTTTCTTT. It codes for CAILDRGGTEAFF.

This sequence joins TRBV12-3 or TRBV12-4 and TRBJ1-5; 8 nucleotides line up with TRBD1. J lost 4 bases, V lost 8 bases, and 4 bases had no gene match. The CDR3 loop spans 13 amino acids. In DNA, the CDR3 is TGTGCCAGCCGTGGACAGGGTAATCAGCCCCAGCATTTT. Protein: CASRGQGNQPQHF.

The chain combines TRBV3-1 (or the pseudogene TRBV3-2) with TRBJ2-1; D gene ambiguous. Germline V gene data show CDR1 as LGHDT and CDR2 as YNNKEL (reference sequence). The CDR3 has 15 residues. V was shortened by 0 bases and J by 4 bases, with 10 bases between the two germline ends. The CDR3 loop reads CASSQDSTPYNEQFF. CDR3 bases: TGTGCCAGCAGCCAAGATAGCACCCCGTACAATGAGCAGTTCTTC.

The chain couples TRBV19 to TRBJ2-2, with 8 bases aligning to TRBD2. Germline V gene data show CDR1 as LNHDA and CDR2 as SQIVND (reference sequence). This CDR3 has 14 amino acids. V trimming: 3 bases; J trimming: 10 bases; junction bases outside the gene matches: 7. The CDR3 sequence is CASSMGLVIQELFF. In DNA, the CDR3 is TGTGCCAGTAGTATGGGACTAGTAATACAGGAGCTGTTTTTT.

The chain uses TRBV9 and TRBJ1-3, with D possibly matching TRBD1 (5 bases). V lost 0 bases and J 4 bases, leaving 8 bases between the germline ends. The CDR3 runs to 14 residues. CDR1 SGDLS and CDR2 YYNGEE come from the germline V gene. CDR3: CASSVGQGGNTIYF. In nucleotides, the CDR3 is TGTGCCAGCAGCGTAGGTCAGGGCGGAAACACCATATATTTT.

V usage is TRBV28 and J usage is TRBJ1-5, with a tentative D call TRBD1 (6 bases). The germline V gene has CDR1 MDHEN and CDR2 SYDVKM. The V gene lost 3 bases and the J gene lost 2 bases, with 11 bases spanning the gap. The CDR3 length is 15 residues. CDR3 amino acids: CASSLAGGGNQPQHF. Written as DNA, the CDR3 is TGTGCCAGCAGTTTGGCGGGGGGCGGCAATCAGCCCCAGCATTTT. Full variable domain (outside the CDR3, taken from reference TRBV28 and TRBJ1-5): DVKVTQSSRYLVKRTGEKVFLECVQDMDHENMFWYRQDPGLGLRLIYFSYDVKMKEKGDIPEGYSVSREKKERFSLILESASTNQTSMYLCASSLAGGGNQPQHFGDGTRLSIL.

This sequence joins TRBV30 and TRBJ1-2; 10 nucleotides align to TRBD1. CDR1 GTSNPN and CDR2 SVGIG come from the germline V gene (reference sequence). The junction had 2 bases not matched to a gene; V was cut back by 8 bases and J by 5 bases. CDR3 length: 11 amino acids. CDR3 region: CAGDRGYGYTF. DNA of the CDR3: TGTGCCGGGGACAGGGGATATGGCTACACCTTC.

The chain uses TRBV18 and TRBJ2-5; 14 nucleotides align to TRBD2. CDR1 and CDR2 (germline): KGHSH, LQKENI. This CDR3 comprises 19 residues. Germline trimming cut 0 bases from V and 1 base from J; bases unmatched to any gene: 7. DNA for the CDR3: TGTGCCAGCTCACCACCGGCCGGGACTAGCGGGGGACTCCAAGAGACCCAGTACTTC. It is translated as CASSPPAGTSGGLQETQYF. Combining the CDR3 with reference TRBV18 and TRBJ2-5 gives the whole variable domain NAGVMQNPRHLVRRRGQEARLRCSPMKGHSHVYWYRQLPEEGLKFMVYLQKENIIDESGMPKERFSAEFPKEGPSILRIQQVVRGDSAAYFCASSPPAGTSGGLQETQYFGPGTRLLVL.

The chain links TRBV18 to TRBJ1-2; 10 bases align to TRBD1. The germline gives CDR1 KGHSH, CDR2 LQKENI. This CDR3 has 14 amino acids. V gave up 5 bases and J gave up 6 bases; unmatched junction bases: 6. This CDR3 reads CASSSRGTGDGYTF. In nucleotides, the CDR3 is TGTGCCAGCTCATCACGCGGGACAGGGGATGGCTACACCTTC.

The CDR3: CASSKGGRRKLFF. The CDR3 nucleotides are TGTGCCAGCAGCAAAGGGGGGAGGAGAAAACTGTTTTTT. The chain is built from TRBV21-1 and TRBJ1-4. TRBV21-1 is an annotated pseudogene. CDR3 length: 13 amino acids.